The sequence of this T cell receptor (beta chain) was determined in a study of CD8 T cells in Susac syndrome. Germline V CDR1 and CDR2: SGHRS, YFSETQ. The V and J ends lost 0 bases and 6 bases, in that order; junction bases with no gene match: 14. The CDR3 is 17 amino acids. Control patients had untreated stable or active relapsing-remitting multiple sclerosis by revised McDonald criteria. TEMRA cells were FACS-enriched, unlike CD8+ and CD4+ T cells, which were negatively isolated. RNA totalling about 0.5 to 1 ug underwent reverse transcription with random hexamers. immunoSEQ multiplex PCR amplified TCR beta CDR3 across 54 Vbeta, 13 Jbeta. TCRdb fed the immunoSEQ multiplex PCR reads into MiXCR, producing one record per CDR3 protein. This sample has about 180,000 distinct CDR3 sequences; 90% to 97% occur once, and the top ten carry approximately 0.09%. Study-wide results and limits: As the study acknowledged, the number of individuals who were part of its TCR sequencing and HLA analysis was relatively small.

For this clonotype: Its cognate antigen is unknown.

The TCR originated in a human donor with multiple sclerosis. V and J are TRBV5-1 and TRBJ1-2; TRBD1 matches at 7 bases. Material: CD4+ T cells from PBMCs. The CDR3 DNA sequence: TGCGCCAGCAGCTTGGCCGCGACAGGGTTGAGTCTCGATGGCTACACCTTC. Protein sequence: CASSLAATGLSLDGYTF.